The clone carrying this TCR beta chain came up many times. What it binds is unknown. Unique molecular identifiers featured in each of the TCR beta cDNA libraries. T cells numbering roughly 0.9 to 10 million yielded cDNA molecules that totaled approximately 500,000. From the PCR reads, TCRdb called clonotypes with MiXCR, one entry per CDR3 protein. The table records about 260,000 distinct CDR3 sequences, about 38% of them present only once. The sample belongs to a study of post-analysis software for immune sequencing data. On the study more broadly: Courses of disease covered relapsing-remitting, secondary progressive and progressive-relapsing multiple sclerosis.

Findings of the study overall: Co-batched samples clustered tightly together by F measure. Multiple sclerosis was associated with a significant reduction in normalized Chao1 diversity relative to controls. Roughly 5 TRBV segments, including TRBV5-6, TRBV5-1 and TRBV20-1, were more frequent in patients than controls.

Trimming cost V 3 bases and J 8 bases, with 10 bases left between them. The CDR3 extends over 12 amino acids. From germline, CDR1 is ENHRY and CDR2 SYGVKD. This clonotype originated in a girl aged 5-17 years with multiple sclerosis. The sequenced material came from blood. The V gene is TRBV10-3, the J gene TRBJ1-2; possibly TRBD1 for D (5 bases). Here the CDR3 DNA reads TGTGCCATCAGTGATGGCAGGGTCGGCTACACCTTC. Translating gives CAISDGRVGYTF.